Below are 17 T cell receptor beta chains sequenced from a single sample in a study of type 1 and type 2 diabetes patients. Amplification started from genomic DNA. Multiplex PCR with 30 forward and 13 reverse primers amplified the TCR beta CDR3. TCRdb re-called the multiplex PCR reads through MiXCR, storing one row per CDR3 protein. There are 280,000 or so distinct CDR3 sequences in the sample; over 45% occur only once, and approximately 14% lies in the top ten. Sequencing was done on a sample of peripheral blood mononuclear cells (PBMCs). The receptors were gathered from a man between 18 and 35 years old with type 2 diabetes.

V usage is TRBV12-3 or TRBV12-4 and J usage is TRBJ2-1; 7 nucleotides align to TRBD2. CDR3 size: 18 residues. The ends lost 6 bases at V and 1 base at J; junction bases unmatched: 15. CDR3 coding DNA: TGTGCCAGCAGCGCCCCCCGAACGGGAGGAAGGTCCTACAATGAGCAGTTCTTC. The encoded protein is CASSAPRTGGRSYNEQFF.

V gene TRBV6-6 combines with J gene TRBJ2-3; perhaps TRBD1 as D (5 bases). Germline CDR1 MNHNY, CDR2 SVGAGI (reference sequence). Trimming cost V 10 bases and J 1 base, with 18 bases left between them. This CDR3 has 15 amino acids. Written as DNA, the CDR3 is TGTGCCATCACCAGCCTCTTAGGGGGCACAGATACGCAGTATTTT. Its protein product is CAITSLLGGTDTQYF.

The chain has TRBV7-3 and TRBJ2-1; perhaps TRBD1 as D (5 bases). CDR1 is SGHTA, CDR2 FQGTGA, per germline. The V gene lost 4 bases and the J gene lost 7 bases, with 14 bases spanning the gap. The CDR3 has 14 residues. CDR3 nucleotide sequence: TGTGCCAGCAGCTCAACACAGGAAGTGAATGAGCAGTTCTTC. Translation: CASSSTQEVNEQFF.

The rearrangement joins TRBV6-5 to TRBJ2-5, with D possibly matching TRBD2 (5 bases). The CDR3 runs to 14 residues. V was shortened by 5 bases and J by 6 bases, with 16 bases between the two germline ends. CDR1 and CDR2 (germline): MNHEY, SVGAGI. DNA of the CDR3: TGTGCCAGCAGTCCGATGGACTCGAGACAGACCCAGTACTTC. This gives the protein CASSPMDSRQTQYF.

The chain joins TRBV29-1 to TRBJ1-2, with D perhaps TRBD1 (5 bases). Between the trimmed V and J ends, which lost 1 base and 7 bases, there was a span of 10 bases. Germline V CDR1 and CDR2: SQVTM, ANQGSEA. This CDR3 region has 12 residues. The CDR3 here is CSVEVMGGGYTF. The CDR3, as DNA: TGCAGCGTTGAAGTAATGGGGGGTGGCTACACCTTC.

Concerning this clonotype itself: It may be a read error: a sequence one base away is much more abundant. CDR3 residues: CATSRGPNSSQPQHF. The DNA for the CDR3 is TGTGCCACCAGCAGAGGCCCGAATAGCAGTCAGCCCCAGCATTTT. The V gene is TRBV15, the J gene TRBJ1-5; D gene ambiguous. Germline V lookup: CDR1 LNHNV, CDR2 YYDKDF (reference sequence). The CDR3 loop spans 15 amino acids. Complete variable domain (other parts from reference TRBV15 and TRBJ1-5): DAMVIQNPRYQVTQFGKPVTLSCSQTLNHNVMYWYQQKSSQAPKLLFHYYDKDFNNEADTPDNFQSRRPNTSFCFLDIRSPGLGDTAMYLCATSRGPNSSQPQHFGDGTRLSIL.

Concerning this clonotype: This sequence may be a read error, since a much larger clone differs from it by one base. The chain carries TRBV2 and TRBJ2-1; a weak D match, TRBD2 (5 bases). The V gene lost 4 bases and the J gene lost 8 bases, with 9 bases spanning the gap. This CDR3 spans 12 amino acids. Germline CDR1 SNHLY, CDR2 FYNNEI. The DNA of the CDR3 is TGTGCCAGCAGTGTACGGGGATATGAGCAGTTCTTC. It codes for CASSVRGYEQFF.

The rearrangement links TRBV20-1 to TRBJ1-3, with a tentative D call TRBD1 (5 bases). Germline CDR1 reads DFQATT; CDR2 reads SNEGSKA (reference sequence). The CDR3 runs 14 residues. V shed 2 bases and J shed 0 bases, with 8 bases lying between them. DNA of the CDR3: TGCAGTGCTAGATCGGGGACCTCTGGAAACACCATATATTTT. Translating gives CSARSGTSGNTIYF.

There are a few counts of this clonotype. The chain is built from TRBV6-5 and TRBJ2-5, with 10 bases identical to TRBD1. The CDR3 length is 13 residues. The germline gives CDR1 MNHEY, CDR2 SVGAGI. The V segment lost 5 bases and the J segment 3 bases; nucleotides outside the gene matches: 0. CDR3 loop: CASSGTGEETQYF. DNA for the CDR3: TGTGCCAGCAGTGGGACAGGGGAAGAGACCCAGTACTTC.

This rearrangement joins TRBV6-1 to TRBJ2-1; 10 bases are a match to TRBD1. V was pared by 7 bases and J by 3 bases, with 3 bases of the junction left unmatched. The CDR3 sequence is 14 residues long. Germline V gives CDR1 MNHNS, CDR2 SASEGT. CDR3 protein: CASTGTGDYNEQFF. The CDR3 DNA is TGTGCCAGCACCGGGACAGGGGACTACAATGAGCAGTTCTTC.

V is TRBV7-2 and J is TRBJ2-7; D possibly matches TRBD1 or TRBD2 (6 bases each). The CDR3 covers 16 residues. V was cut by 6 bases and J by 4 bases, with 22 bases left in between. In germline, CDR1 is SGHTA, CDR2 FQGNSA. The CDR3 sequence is CASSYSGAGLEYEQYF. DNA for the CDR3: TGTGCCAGCAGTTACTCGGGGGCGGGACTCGAATACGAGCAGTACTTC.

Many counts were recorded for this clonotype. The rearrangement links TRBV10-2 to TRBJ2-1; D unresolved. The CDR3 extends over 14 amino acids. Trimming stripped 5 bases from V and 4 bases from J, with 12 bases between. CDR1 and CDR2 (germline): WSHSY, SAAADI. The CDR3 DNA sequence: TGCGCCAGCAGTCACACCCAGGCGTACAATGAGCAGTTCTTC. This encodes CASSHTQAYNEQFF.

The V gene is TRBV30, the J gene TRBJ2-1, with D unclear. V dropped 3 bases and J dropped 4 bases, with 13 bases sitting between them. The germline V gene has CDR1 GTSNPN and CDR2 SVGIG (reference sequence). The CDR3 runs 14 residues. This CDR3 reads CAWRNPEEYNEQFF. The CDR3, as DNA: TGTGCCTGGAGGAACCCCGAGGAATACAATGAGCAGTTCTTC.

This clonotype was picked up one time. In DNA form, the CDR3 reads TGTGCCAGCAGTCAGCCGTTTGGGGGAGGCACTGAAGCTTTCTTT. Translation: CASSQPFGGGTEAFF. The chain couples TRBV12-3 or TRBV12-4 to TRBJ1-1, with TRBD1 as a possible D gene (5 bases). V was trimmed by 5 bases and J by 4 bases, leaving 17 bases between them. CDR3 size: 15 residues.

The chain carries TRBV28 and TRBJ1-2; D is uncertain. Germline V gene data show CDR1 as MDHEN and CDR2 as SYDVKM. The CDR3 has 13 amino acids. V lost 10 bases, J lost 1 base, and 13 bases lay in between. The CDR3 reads CATQRTVNYGYTF. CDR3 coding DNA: TGTGCCACACAACGGACGGTTAACTATGGCTACACCTTC.

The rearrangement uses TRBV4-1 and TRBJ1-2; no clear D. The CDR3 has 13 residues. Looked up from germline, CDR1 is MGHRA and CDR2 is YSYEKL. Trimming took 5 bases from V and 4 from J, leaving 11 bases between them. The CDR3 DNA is TGCGCCAGCAGCGTAGGGAGCCCCTATGGCTACACCTTC. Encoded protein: CASSVGSPYGYTF.

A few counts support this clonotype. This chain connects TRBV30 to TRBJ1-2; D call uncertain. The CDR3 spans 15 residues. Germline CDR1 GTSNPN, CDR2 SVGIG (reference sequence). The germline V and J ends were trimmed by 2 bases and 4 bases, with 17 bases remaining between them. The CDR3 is CAWSPTLTGSYGYTF. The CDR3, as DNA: TGTGCCTGGAGTCCGACACTTACGGGCTCCTATGGCTACACCTTC. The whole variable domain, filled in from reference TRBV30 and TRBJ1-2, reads SQTIHQWPATLVQPVGSPLSLECTVEGTSNPNLYWYRQAAGRGLQLLFYSVGIGQISSEVPQNLSASRPQDRQFILSSKKLLLSDSGFYLCAWSPTLTGSYGYTFGSGTRLTVV.